This T cell receptor (beta chain) was recorded in a study of regulatory T cells in long-lasting Graves disease. Regarding the study as a whole: Only peripheral blood was studied, not thyroid tissue.

Remarks on this clonotype: Its cognate antigen is unknown.

The time point was: persistent/refractory GD, antithyroid drugs over 5 years with positive TRAb. The TCR library was made from RNA extracted from PBMCs. The authors built TCR beta libraries using iRepertoire HTBI primers and Arm-PCR of CDR3 regions. Using its own MiXCR run on the multiplex PCR reads, TCRdb lists one record per CDR3 protein. Of fewer than 400,000 distinct CDR3 sequences in the sample, less than 25% were seen once. The source of this sequence is a female donor with Graves disease. Sequencing used peripheral blood mononuclear cells (PBMCs), obtained when the disease was refractory, from a patient treated with antithyroid drugs.

The CDR3 bases are TGTGCCAGTAGTATTCCGGGGGTATCTGAAGCTTTCTTT. Encoded protein: CASSIPGVSEAFF. This sequence joins TRBV19 and TRBJ1-1, with a weak D call TRBD1 (5 bases). Between the trimmed V and J ends, which lost 3 bases and 6 bases, there was a span of 11 bases. From germline, CDR1 is LNHDA and CDR2 SQIVND (reference sequence). The CDR3 spans 13 residues.